This is a list of T cell receptor beta chains from one sample in a study of blood T cell repertoires in COVID-19. TCRdb's table, derived via immunoSEQ multiplex PCR, lists solely in-frame clones and lacks some. The sample has tens of thousands of clones; approximately 90% are singletons. Sample: peripheral blood. Receptors originate from a woman in her fifties or sixties with COVID-19, enrolled during active disease. Each CDR3 is given with its conserved first and last residue. The D gene is left open where the match is weak. Not every row has a clone size; where given, it reads once, few, many or a size class.

CDR3 protein: CASSQDSSGRRGEQFF; CDR3 DNA: TGTGCCAGCAGCCAAGATTCTAGCGGGAGAAGGGGTGAGCAGTTCTTC; J gene: TRBJ2-1; D gene: TRBD2; V gene: TRBV3-1/TRBV3-2; CDR3 length: 16; clone size: -
CDR3 protein: CSVALPGVRGSYNEQFF; CDR3 DNA: TGCAGCGTTGCTTTACCAGGGGTTCGAGGCTCCTACAATGAGCAGTTCTTC; J gene: TRBJ2-1; D gene: -; V gene: TRBV29-1; CDR3 length: 17; clone size: -
CDR3 protein: CAWKGRAPSYEQYF; CDR3 DNA: TGTGCCTGGAAGGGGAGGGCACCCTCCTACGAGCAGTACTTC; J gene: TRBJ2-7; D gene: TRBD2; V gene: TRBV30; CDR3 length: 14; clone size: -
CDR3 protein: CASSLAKGIGTQYF; CDR3 DNA: TGCGCCAGCAGCTTGGCCAAGGGGATTGGGACCCAGTACTTC; J gene: TRBJ2-5; D gene: -; V gene: TRBV5-1; CDR3 length: 14; clone size: -
CDR3 protein: CASSLYTGLYEQYF; CDR3 DNA: TGTGCCAGCAGTTTGTATACAGGGCTATACGAGCAGTACTTC; J gene: TRBJ2-7; D gene: -; V gene: TRBV28; CDR3 length: 14; clone size: -
CDR3 protein: CASSFDRASRNEELFF; CDR3 DNA: TGTGCCAGCAGCTTCGACAGGGCCTCAAGAAATGAAGAACTGTTTTTT; J gene: TRBJ1-4; D gene: TRBD1; V gene: TRBV5-4; CDR3 length: 16; clone size: -
CDR3 protein: CASSPRTGGLTNEKLFF; CDR3 DNA: TGTGCCAGCAGCCCCAGGACAGGGGGGCTGACTAATGAAAAACTGTTTTTT; J gene: TRBJ1-4; D gene: TRBD1; V gene: TRBV3-1/TRBV3-2; CDR3 length: 17; clone size: -
CDR3 protein: CASSEFAGGTDTQYF; CDR3 DNA: TGTGCCAGCAGTGAATTTGCGGGAGGCACAGATACGCAGTATTTT; J gene: TRBJ2-3; D gene: TRBD2; V gene: TRBV25-1; CDR3 length: 15; clone size: -
CDR3 protein: CASSLVWTGKNIQYF; CDR3 DNA: TGTGCCAGCAGCTTAGTTTGGACAGGGAAAAACATTCAGTACTTC; J gene: TRBJ2-4; D gene: TRBD1; V gene: TRBV11-2; CDR3 length: 15; clone size: -
CDR3 protein: CAAGVVGGTTEAFF; CDR3 DNA: TGTGCAGCGGGAGTGGTCGGGGGAACCACTGAAGCTTTCTTT; J gene: TRBJ1-1; D gene: -; V gene: TRBV2; CDR3 length: 14; clone size: -
CDR3 protein: CASSSRTGAPYEQYF; CDR3 DNA: TGTGCCAGCAGCTCGAGGACAGGGGCTCCCTACGAGCAGTACTTC; J gene: TRBJ2-7; D gene: TRBD1; V gene: TRBV5-5; CDR3 length: 15; clone size: once
CDR3 protein: CASRRNTGQGITDTQYF; CDR3 DNA: TGTGCCAGCAGACGAAACACGGGACAGGGGATCACAGATACGCAGTATTTT; J gene: TRBJ2-3; D gene: TRBD1; V gene: TRBV6-6; CDR3 length: 17; clone size: -
CDR3 protein: CAWSVFRTGGSYGYTF; CDR3 DNA: TGTGCCTGGAGTGTATTTCGGACAGGAGGAAGCTATGGCTACACCTTC; J gene: TRBJ1-2; D gene: TRBD1; V gene: TRBV30; CDR3 length: 16; clone size: medium-sized
CDR3 protein: CASRAALGELFF; CDR3 DNA: TGTGCCAGCAGAGCGGCCCTTGGGGAGCTGTTTTTT; J gene: TRBJ2-2; D gene: -; V gene: TRBV2; CDR3 length: 12; clone size: few
CDR3 protein: CASSLSREVKTQYF; CDR3 DNA: TGTGCCAGCAGCTTGTCGAGGGAGGTGAAGACCCAGTACTTC; J gene: TRBJ2-5; D gene: -; V gene: TRBV5-4; CDR3 length: 14; clone size: -
CDR3 protein: CSAPTGYEQYF; CDR3 DNA: TGCAGTGCCCCCACGGGGTACGAGCAGTACTTC; J gene: TRBJ2-7; D gene: -; V gene: TRBV20-1; CDR3 length: 11; clone size: -
CDR3 protein: CASSFSRGIGETQYF; CDR3 DNA: TGTGCCAGTAGTTTTAGCAGGGGAATAGGAGAGACCCAGTACTTC; J gene: TRBJ2-5; D gene: -; V gene: TRBV19; CDR3 length: 15; clone size: few
CDR3 protein: CTSSQDPSKGRGNTGELFF; CDR3 DNA: TGCACCAGCAGCCAAGACCCCAGTAAGGGGCGGGGAAACACCGGGGAGCTGTTTTTT; J gene: TRBJ2-2; D gene: -; V gene: TRBV1; CDR3 length: 19; clone size: -
CDR3 protein: CASSRGQAAGELFF; CDR3 DNA: TGCGCCAGCAGCCGGGGACAGGCGGCCGGGGAGCTGTTTTTT; J gene: TRBJ2-2; D gene: TRBD1; V gene: TRBV5-1; CDR3 length: 14; clone size: -
CDR3 protein: CATSDPKTGGSDEAFF; CDR3 DNA: TGTGCCACCAGTGATCCCAAGACAGGGGGCTCGGATGAAGCTTTCTTT; J gene: TRBJ1-1; D gene: TRBD1; V gene: TRBV24-1; CDR3 length: 16; clone size: -
CDR3 protein: CASKVEPAGIYEQYF; CDR3 DNA: TGTGCCAGCAAGGTTGAACCGGCAGGGATCTACGAGCAGTACTTC; J gene: TRBJ2-7; D gene: -; V gene: TRBV2; CDR3 length: 15; clone size: -
CDR3 protein: CASSISGQGRTGELFF; CDR3 DNA: TGTGCCAGCAGCATTTCAGGGCAGGGGAGAACCGGGGAGCTGTTTTTT; J gene: TRBJ2-2; D gene: -; V gene: TRBV21-1; CDR3 length: 16; clone size: -
CDR3 protein: CATKRRVDQETQYF; CDR3 DNA: TGTGCCACTAAAAGGCGGGTGGACCAAGAGACCCAGTACTTC; J gene: TRBJ2-5; D gene: -; V gene: TRBV19; CDR3 length: 14; clone size: -
CDR3 protein: CASSPRQGYNSPLHF; CDR3 DNA: TGCGCCAGCAGCCCTCGACAGGGGTACAATTCACCCCTCCACTTT; J gene: TRBJ1-6; D gene: TRBD1; V gene: TRBV4-1; CDR3 length: 15; clone size: few
CDR3 protein: CATSSIDGTPSSGSGEQFF; CDR3 DNA: TGTGCCACCAGTTCTATAGACGGAACCCCGTCTAGCGGGAGTGGTGAGCAGTTCTTC; J gene: TRBJ2-1; D gene: TRBD2; V gene: TRBV24-1; CDR3 length: 19; clone size: -